A single sample is the source of the 21 T cell receptor beta chains below, sequenced in a study of T cell changes during pregnancy in multiple sclerosis. Sequencing used immunoSEQ multiplex PCR; TCRdb keeps in-frame clones, though not all of them. The top ten hold under 6.5% of the sample, which has tens of thousands of clones, roughly 89% seen once. The material was peripheral blood, obtained after pregnancy. The receptors were sampled from a female donor in good health, enrolled as a control in a pregnancy study.

This clone occurred once. The chain combines TRBV28 with TRBJ1-6; 7 bases align to TRBD1. The CDR3 totals 15 residues. Looked up from germline, CDR1 is MDHEN and CDR2 is SYDVKM. Losses at the gene ends were 4 bases for V and 6 bases for J; bases not matched to a gene: 6. The CDR3 DNA reads as TGTGCCAGCAGTTCCCGGACAGGTTTTAATTCACCCCTCCACTTT. Its translation: CASSSRTGFNSPLHF.

This chain connects TRBV4-1 to TRBJ1-1; D gene unclear. Germline assignment: CDR1 MGHRA and CDR2 YSYEKL. The CDR3 consists of 15 residues. Trimming took 1 base from V and 8 from J, leaving 17 bases between them. CDR3 protein: CASSQAHTPVEEAFF. CDR3 sequence (DNA): TGCGCCAGCAGCCAAGCCCACACCCCGGTGGAGGAAGCTTTCTTT.

The chain carries TRBV2 and TRBJ1-1, with D unresolved. The germline CDR1 and CDR2 sequences are SNHLY and FYNNEI. The CDR3 covers 13 residues. The ends were cut back, 4 bases at V and 1 base at J, with 7 bases in the middle. The CDR3 reads CASSGARNTEAFF. CDR3 nucleotide sequence: TGTGCCAGCAGTGGGGCCAGGAACACTGAAGCTTTCTTT.

The J gene is TRBJ2-6, the V gene TRBV11-1; 9 nucleotides match TRBD1. Losses at the gene ends were 5 bases for V and 1 base for J; bases not matched to a gene: 6. CDR1 and CDR2 from the germline V gene are SGHAT and FQDESV (reference sequence). This CDR3 has 17 residues. CDR3 bases: TGTGCCAGCAGCGTCCGGGACAGGGCTTCTGGGGCCAACGTCCTGACTTTC. Amino acid sequence: CASSVRDRASGANVLTF.

This chain uses TRBV6-1 with TRBJ2-4; no clear D. The ends were cut back, 0 bases at V and 3 bases at J, with 12 bases in the middle. Germline CDR1 MNHNS, CDR2 SASEGT. CDR3 length: 16 amino acids. The CDR3 is CASSEAFSRNKNIQYF. As DNA, the CDR3 is TGTGCCAGCAGTGAAGCCTTCAGCAGGAACAAAAACATTCAGTACTTC.

In this sample, this clone turned up once. The chain combines TRBV7-9 with TRBJ2-3; the D gene is possibly TRBD1 (6 bases). Germline CDR1 and CDR2: SEHNR and FQNEAQ (reference sequence). Between the trimmed V and J ends, which lost 7 bases and 4 bases, there was a span of 21 bases. There are 16 residues in the CDR3. The CDR3: CASIRSFGGAPDTQYF. The CDR3 coding sequence is TGTGCCAGCATCCGAAGTTTTGGGGGCGCCCCAGATACGCAGTATTTT. The full variable domain, its missing parts supplied by reference TRBV7-9 and TRBJ2-3, is DTGVSQNPRHKITKRGQNVTFRCDPISEHNRLYWYRQTLGQGPEFLTYFQNEAQLEKSRLLSDRFSAERPKGSFSTLEIQRTEQGDSAMYLCASIRSFGGAPDTQYFGPGTRLTVL.

The chain combines TRBV5-1 with TRBJ2-3; 9 bases agree with TRBD2. This CDR3 has 16 residues. The J segment lost 5 bases and the V segment lost 0 bases, leaving 7 bases of the junction unmatched. CDR1 is SGHRS, CDR2 YFSETQ, per germline. The chain's CDR3 is CASSLAAGGPGDTQYF. The DNA of the CDR3 is TGCGCCAGCAGCTTGGCGGCGGGGGGGCCGGGAGATACGCAGTATTTT.

The chain uses TRBV7-7 and TRBJ2-2, with D tentatively TRBD2 (6 bases). V lost 6 bases and J lost 5, with 10 bases in between. The CDR3 extends over 13 amino acids. The germline V gene has CDR1 SSHAT and CDR2 FNYEAQ (reference sequence). The CDR3 DNA follows: TGTGCCAGCAGGGCAGGGACTACCGGGGAGCTGTTTTTT. It translates to CASRAGTTGELFF.

Written as DNA, the CDR3 is TGCGCCAGCAGCCAATCAACAGGAGAGTACGCAACTAATGAAAAACTGTTTTTT. Translated: CASSQSTGEYATNEKLFF. The chain uses TRBV4-1 and TRBJ1-4; the D gene is possibly TRBD1 (5 bases). From germline, CDR1 is MGHRA and CDR2 YSYEKL. The length of the CDR3 is 18 residues. V lost 2 bases, J lost 0 bases, and 16 bases lay in between.

This clone was found many times. V usage is TRBV6-4 and J usage is TRBJ2-5; TRBD2 aligns across 9 bases. CDR1 is MRHNA and CDR2 is SNTAGT in the germline V gene. With V trimmed by 3 bases and J by 2 bases, 4 bases remained unmatched. CDR3 size: 15 residues. Written as DNA, the CDR3 is TGTGCCAGCAGTGAGGTAGCGGGGGAGCAAGAGACCCAGTACTTC. It is translated as CASSEVAGEQETQYF.

The chain joins TRBV20-1 to TRBJ2-1; D not resolved. Germline loops: CDR1 DFQATT, CDR2 SNEGSKA (reference sequence). The V and J ends lost 6 bases and 8 bases respectively, with 8 bases between them. The CDR3 sequence is 10 residues long. The CDR3 spells CSALSHEQFF. CDR3 sequence (DNA): TGCAGTGCCCTAAGTCATGAGCAGTTCTTC.

The CDR3 bases are TGCGCCAGCAGCCCGACTGGAGGACAGGGCTATGGCTACACCTTC. Its translation: CASSPTGGQGYGYTF. V and J are TRBV5-1 and TRBJ1-2; 8 bases line up with TRBD1. The germline V gene encodes CDR1 SGHRS and CDR2 YFSETQ. The ends lost 4 bases at V and 4 bases at J; junction bases unmatched: 9. The CDR3 is made up of 15 amino acids.

The chain has TRBV28 and TRBJ2-2; 7 positions match TRBD2. Per germline, CDR1 MDHEN and CDR2 SYDVKM. Germline trimming cut 5 bases from V and 2 bases from J; bases unmatched to any gene: 5. The CDR3 is 15 residues long. The CDR3, as DNA: TGTGCCAGCAGTCTTAGCGGGTTCAACACCGGGGAGCTGTTTTTT. It specifies CASSLSGFNTGELFF.

V usage is TRBV27 and J usage is TRBJ2-5; 8 bases are a match to TRBD1. Germline CDR1 is MNHEY and CDR2 is SMNVEV (reference sequence). CDR3 length: 15 amino acids. V gave up 5 bases and J gave up 5 bases; unmatched junction bases: 10. The CDR3 reads CASSPGQGWSETQYF. The DNA of the CDR3 is TGTGCCAGCAGTCCCGGACAGGGTTGGAGCGAGACCCAGTACTTC.

The chain combines TRBV7-2 with TRBJ2-7; 8 bases line up with TRBD1. J lost 4 bases, V lost 1 base, and 6 bases had no gene match. Germline V CDR1 and CDR2: SGHTA, FQGNSA. This CDR3 is built from 15 residues. CDR3 sequence: CASSLEWTGLYEQYF. The CDR3 coding sequence is TGTGCCAGCAGCTTAGAATGGACAGGGTTATACGAGCAGTACTTC.

This clone was detected once. V gene TRBV2 combines with J gene TRBJ2-1; the D gene is possibly TRBD2 (5 bases). The CDR3 is 16 residues long. V shed 6 bases and J shed 0 bases, with 15 bases lying between them. Germline V lookup: CDR1 SNHLY, CDR2 FYNNEI. This CDR3 reads CASSFSQGGSYNEQFF. The CDR3 region has the DNA TGTGCCAGCAGCTTCTCCCAAGGAGGCTCCTACAATGAGCAGTTCTTC.

CDR3 in amino acids: CAISESAGSSYEQYF. The DNA for the CDR3 is TGTGCCATCAGTGAGTCGGCGGGAAGCTCCTACGAGCAGTACTTC. The chain carries TRBV10-3 and TRBJ2-7; maybe TRBD2 (6 bases). Germline CDR1 is ENHRY and CDR2 is SYGVKD. The V end was cut by 0 bases, the J end by 0 bases, with 9 bases between. This CDR3 contains 15 residues.

The chain recombines TRBV28 with TRBJ1-1; D possibly corresponds to TRBD1 (5 bases). The germline V gene has CDR1 MDHEN and CDR2 SYDVKM. V gave up 7 bases and J gave up 5 bases, with 14 bases separating them. The CDR3 is 13 amino acids. The CDR3 sequence: CASTLGGVTEAFF. The CDR3 DNA follows: TGTGCCAGCACCCTCGGGGGGGTTACTGAAGCTTTCTTT.

The chain links TRBV30 to TRBJ1-5; TRBD1 agrees at 9 bases. Germline assignment: CDR1 GTSNPN and CDR2 SVGIG (reference sequence). With V trimmed by 5 bases and J by 0 bases, 5 bases remained unmatched. There are 15 residues in the CDR3. The DNA of the CDR3 is TGTGCCTGGGGACAGGGGAGACTTAGCAATCAGCCCCAGCATTTT. It translates to CAWGQGRLSNQPQHF.

The gene calls are TRBV28 and TRBJ2-2; possibly TRBD2 for D (6 bases). The V gene lost 6 bases and the J gene lost 6 bases, with 11 bases spanning the gap. The V gene's germline CDR1 is MDHEN and CDR2 SYDVKM. The CDR3 totals 13 residues. As DNA, the CDR3 is TGTGCCAGCAGGATGACGGGGGCCGGGGAGCTGTTTTTT. The encoded protein is CASRMTGAGELFF.

The rearrangement joins TRBV7-9 to TRBJ2-7; 9 bases line up with TRBD1. With 4 bases clipped from V and 3 bases from J, the junction kept 16 bases outside the gene matches. Germline assignment: CDR1 SEHNR and CDR2 FQNEAQ (reference sequence). CDR3 length: 18 amino acids. The DNA for the CDR3 is TGTGCCAGCAGCTCCCCGGGACAGGGCCTGAGGGGTAACTACGAGCAGTACTTC. Protein: CASSSPGQGLRGNYEQYF. Variable domain in full (rest from reference TRBV7-9 and TRBJ2-7): DTGVSQNPRHKITKRGQNVTFRCDPISEHNRLYWYRQTLGQGPEFLTYFQNEAQLEKSRLLSDRFSAERPKGSFSTLEIQRTEQGDSAMYLCASSSPGQGLRGNYEQYFGPGTRLTVT.